Listed here are 12 T cell receptor beta chains from one sample, sequenced in a study of T cells after yellow fever vaccination. Via MiXCR, TCRdb re-called the 5' RACE reads, giving one row per CDR3 protein. The data contain around 310,000 distinct CDR3 sequences, 3.5% to 4.5% of them singletons. The sample here was PBMCs, taken 5 days after the yellow fever booster vaccination. These TCRs come from a man aged 18 to 29 who received the YFV17D yellow fever vaccine.

The V gene is TRBV4-1, the J gene TRBJ2-4; D not resolved. CDR1 and CDR2 (germline): MGHRA, YSYEKL. Deletions cut 1 base from V and 1 base from J, with 11 bases between. The CDR3 sequence is 16 residues long. The CDR3 DNA reads TGCGCCAGCAGCCAAGGTCAGCTAGGGGCCAAAAACATTCAGTACTTC. Protein product: CASSQGQLGAKNIQYF.

This clonotype was recorded a few times. The CDR3 DNA is TGTGCCAGCAGCTCCCCCCCGGGGGGGATGTATCCCGGGGAGCTGTTTTTT. Protein product: CASSSPPGGMYPGELFF. The chain couples TRBV7-9 to TRBJ2-2, with TRBD2 identical over 8 bases. The germline V gene encodes CDR1 SEHNR and CDR2 FQNEAQ (reference sequence). The CDR3 covers 17 residues. The V and J ends lost 4 bases and 6 bases, in that order; junction bases with no gene match: 13.

This clonotype showed up many times. The V gene is TRBV6-6, the J gene TRBJ1-5; no clear D. The CDR3 loop spans 14 amino acids. The V end was cut by 0 bases, the J end by 5 bases, with 8 bases between. Germline lookup yields CDR1 MNHNY and CDR2 SVGAGI (reference sequence). DNA of the CDR3: TGTGCCAGCAGTTACTCGGTGGTAGATCAGCCCCAGCATTTT. Translated, it gives CASSYSVVDQPQHF.

This clonotype was counted ten times or more. The chain has TRBV7-6 and TRBJ2-7, with D unresolved. The CDR3 sequence is 14 residues long. Germline loops: CDR1 SGHVS, CDR2 FNYEAQ. V was cut by 5 bases and J by 7 bases, with 18 bases left in between. Here the CDR3 reads CASSQEPTDEEQYF. The CDR3 coding sequence is TGTGCCAGCAGCCAAGAACCCACTGATGAAGAGCAGTACTTC.

This clonotype was seen a handful of times. V usage is TRBV19 and J usage is TRBJ2-2; either TRBD1 or TRBD2 may supply D (5 bases each). The V gene lost 3 bases and the J gene lost 0 bases, with 14 bases spanning the gap. Germline V CDR1 and CDR2: LNHDA, SQIVND (reference sequence). The CDR3 has 17 amino acids. The CDR3 here is CASSIEWGFPNTGELFF. The CDR3 DNA is TGTGCCAGTAGTATTGAATGGGGGTTCCCGAACACCGGGGAGCTGTTTTTT.

The chain joins TRBV3-1 to TRBJ1-5; maybe TRBD1 (5 bases). CDR1 and CDR2 from the germline V gene are LGHDT and YNNKEL (reference sequence). The CDR3 runs 17 residues. V lost 3 bases to trimming and J lost 2 bases, with 17 bases between them. CDR3 coding DNA: TGTGCCAGCAGCCACTCCATCACAGGACCGGGCAATCAGCCCCAGCATTTT. Its protein is CASSHSITGPGNQPQHF.

A few counts support this clonotype. The chain is built from TRBV9 and TRBJ1-1; D not resolved. The CDR3 is made up of 12 amino acids. V was cut by 3 bases and J by 1 base, with 4 bases left in between. The germline V gene encodes CDR1 SGDLS and CDR2 YYNGEE. CDR3 protein: CASSAENTEAFF. CDR3 in DNA: TGTGCCAGCAGCGCGGAGAACACTGAAGCTTTCTTT.

This clonotype was recorded many times. The chain links TRBV7-9 to TRBJ2-3, with D possibly TRBD2 on 5 matching bases. Germline V gene lookup returns CDR1 SEHNR and CDR2 FQNEAQ (reference sequence). Trimming cost V 0 bases and J 3 bases, with 7 bases left between them. The CDR3 has 14 amino acids. The DNA of the CDR3 is TGTGCCAGCAGCTTAGCGAGGGAAACAGATACGCAGTATTTT. Protein: CASSLARETDTQYF.

This clonotype was counted between two and nine times. The chain uses TRBV4-2 and TRBJ1-1, with D hard to call. Germline CDR1 is LGHNA and CDR2 is YNFKEQ. V lost 0 bases to trimming and J lost 8 bases, with 7 bases between them. This CDR3 region has 12 residues. CDR3 protein: CASSQDVGEAFF. DNA for the CDR3: TGTGCCAGCAGCCAAGATGTTGGAGAAGCTTTCTTT.

This clonotype was observed at least ten times. The gene calls are TRBV4-3 and TRBJ2-1; TRBD2 matches at 9 bases. Germline V gene sequence: CDR1 LGHNA, CDR2 YSLEER. With 3 bases clipped from V and 4 bases from J, the junction kept 13 bases outside the gene matches. The CDR3 is 18 amino acids. The CDR3 here is CASSHQRASGGLYNEQFF. CDR3 nucleotide sequence: TGCGCCAGCAGCCACCAGAGGGCAAGCGGGGGGCTATACAATGAGCAGTTCTTC.

This clonotype was counted ten times or more. The chain has TRBV11-2 and TRBJ2-7; a possible D gene is TRBD1 (5 bases). The V end was cut by 6 bases, the J end by 4 bases, with 10 bases between. The CDR3 totals 12 residues. Germline V lookup: CDR1 SGHAT, CDR2 FQNNGV. This CDR3 reads CASSIDSYEQYF. The CDR3 DNA is TGTGCCAGCAGTATAGACAGTTACGAGCAGTACTTC.

This clonotype was counted at least ten times. The chain carries TRBV9 and TRBJ2-1; the match to TRBD2 covers 9 bases. J lost 8 bases, V lost 4 bases, and 16 bases had no gene match. CDR3 length: 17 residues. In germline, CDR1 is SGDLS, CDR2 YYNGEE. The CDR3 reads CASSPRVERGVYDEQFF. CDR3 DNA sequence: TGTGCCAGCAGCCCCCGGGTGGAGCGGGGGGTTTACGATGAGCAGTTCTTC.